This T cell receptor (beta chain) was recorded in a study of blood T cell repertoires in COVID-19. On the study more broadly: Material from acute and convalescent COVID-19 was sourced from the United States, Italy and Spain. PBMCs, B-cell-depleted T cells, or T cells were the source of the cDNA or gDNA that made up the material.

Recruited during active infection, patients (from Seattle) were subsequently followed longitudinally. Authors' methods: Counts of nucleated cells, estimated from reference gene primer amplification, were obtained. Here immunoSEQ multiplex PCR was the method, and the copy in TCRdb shows in-frame clones only, minus some. V and J calls and clone size are given by that table; D and trimming were obtained from the DNA. The sample has about 350,000 clones, almost 90% seen once. Germline V gene data show CDR1 as SGHDN and CDR2 as FVKESK. This CDR3 is 15 amino acids long. After removal of 0 bases from V and 6 bases from J, the junction contained 5 bases not matched to a gene.

The sequenced sample was peripheral blood. This chain links TRBV14 with TRBJ2-7; TRBD2 matches 10 bases. The receptor was derived from a woman in her 70s with COVID-19, enrolled during active disease. The CDR3 DNA follows: TGTGCCAGCAGCCAAGATTGGCTAGCGGGGGTCGAGCAGTACTTC. This gives the protein CASSQDWLAGVEQYF.